Listed below are T cell receptor beta chains from one sample, sequenced in a study of blood T cell repertoires in COVID-19. Data came from immunoSEQ multiplex PCR; TCRdb stores just in-frame clones and leaves some out. Found here are under 7,000 clones, approximately 88% of them singletons; the top ten hold roughly 13%. Sequenced material: peripheral blood. These receptor sequences come from a human donor in a cohort sampled during active COVID-19. Each CDR3 is given with its conserved first and last residue. A D gene is named only where the DNA matches it firmly. Not all rows give a size; the values are once, few, many and, for expanded clones, a class.

j_call d_call v_call clone_size cdr3_aa cdr3_nt
TRBJ2-1 . TRBV11-3 . CASRGNREQFF TGTGCCAGCAGGGGGAACAGGGAGCAGTTCTTC
TRBJ2-1 TRBD2 TRBV25-1 . CASSFGLAGGGEQFF TGTGCCAGCAGTTTCGGACTAGCGGGAGGGGGTGAGCAGTTCTTC
TRBJ1-6 TRBD1 TRBV2 . CASGGQDRYSPLHF TGTGCCAGCGGGGGACAGGACCGTTATTCACCCCTCCACTTT
TRBJ2-2 TRBD2 TRBV15 . CATSRGLAGVGELFF TGTGCCACCAGCAGAGGACTAGCGGGAGTCGGGGAGCTGTTTTTT
TRBJ2-7 TRBD2 TRBV6-1 . CASSEPGLAVPEQYF TGTGCCAGCAGTGAACCGGGACTAGCTGTGCCCGAGCAGTACTTC
TRBJ2-7 . TRBV24-1 . CATSDRYEQYF TGTGCCACCAGTGACCGCTACGAGCAGTACTTC
TRBJ2-3 TRBD1 TRBV5-1 medium-sized CASSSRQGGTDTQYF TGCGCCAGCAGCTCTCGACAGGGGGGCACAGATACGCAGTATTTT
TRBJ2-6 . TRBV19 . CASSMGAPGANVLTF TGTGCCAGTAGTATGGGGGCCCCCGGGGCCAACGTCCTGACTTTC
TRBJ1-6 . TRBV3-1/TRBV3-2 . CASSQDRDSPLHF TGTGCCAGCAGCCAAGACAGGGATTCACCCCTCCACTTT
TRBJ2-1 . TRBV5-4 . CASSLANSGINEQFF TGTGCCAGCAGCTTGGCAAATTCCGGGATAAATGAGCAGTTCTTC
TRBJ2-7 TRBD1 TRBV10-3 . CAISSGTAIKQYF TGTGCCATCAGTTCCGGGACAGCCATCAAGCAGTACTTC
TRBJ1-1 . TRBV7-3 once CASSLGGQNTEAFF TGTGCCAGCAGCTTAGGGGGACAAAACACTGAAGCTTTCTTT
TRBJ1-1 . TRBV19 once CASSIRGGEAFF TGTGCCAGTAGTATTAGGGGGGGCGAAGCTTTCTTT
TRBJ2-7 TRBD2 TRBV14 . CASRRGGRGPNEQYF TGTGCCAGCCGTAGAGGCGGGAGGGGTCCCAACGAGCAGTACTTC
TRBJ2-3 . TRBV6-5 once CASRLTRDTQYF TGTGCCAGCAGGTTAACTAGGGATACGCAGTATTTT
TRBJ2-5 . TRBV4-2 . CASSPTQGSGETQYF TGTGCCAGCAGCCCCACACAGGGGAGCGGGGAGACCCAGTACTTC
TRBJ2-7 . TRBV27 . CASSQAYYEQYF TGTGCCAGCAGTCAGGCATACTACGAGCAGTACTTC
TRBJ1-6 . TRBV9 . CASSRGTPFFYSPLHF TGTGCCAGCAGTCGGGGAACGCCCTTCTTTTACTCACCCCTCCACTTT
TRBJ2-3 TRBD2 TRBV6-5 . CASTRSGRADNTQYF TGTGCCAGCACCCGAAGCGGGAGGGCCGATAATACGCAGTATTTT
TRBJ2-6 TRBD1 TRBV5-5 once CASSLDDRGWFSGANVLTF TGTGCCAGCAGCTTGGACGACAGGGGGTGGTTCTCTGGGGCCAACGTCCTGACTTTC
TRBJ2-2 TRBD2 TRBV6-4 . CASSPTSGNTGELFF TGTGCCAGCAGCCCGACTAGCGGGAACACCGGGGAGCTGTTTTTT
TRBJ2-7 TRBD1 TRBV4-2 . CASSQGTGVEQYF TGTGCCAGCAGCCAGGGAACAGGGGTCGAGCAGTACTTC
TRBJ2-7 . TRBV7-9 . CAIDRTSGEQYF TGTGCCATCGACCGGACTTCTGGGGAGCAGTACTTC
TRBJ2-7 TRBD2 TRBV18 once CASSPPSGSYHLQYF TGTGCCAGCTCACCACCTAGCGGGAGTTACCATTTACAGTACTTC
TRBJ1-2 . TRBV7-2 . CASSLAARYYGYTF TGTGCCAGCAGCTTAGCGGCGCGGTACTATGGCTACACCTTC
TRBJ2-6 . TRBV19 . CASSIGGNSGANVLTF TGTGCCAGTAGTATCGGCGGGAACTCTGGGGCCAACGTCCTGACTTTC
TRBJ2-1 TRBD2 TRBV6-2/TRBV6-3 . CASSLTGGSLNEQFF TGTGCCAGCAGTTTGACGGGAGGGTCTCTCAATGAGCAGTTCTTC
TRBJ2-1 TRBD2 TRBV11-1 . CASREKRLAGAEQFF TGTGCCAGCAGGGAAAAAAGACTAGCGGGAGCTGAGCAGTTCTTC
TRBJ2-2 TRBD1 TRBV7-2 . CASSLRDRGYTGELFF TGTGCCAGCAGCCTCCGGGACAGGGGATACACCGGGGAGCTGTTTTTT